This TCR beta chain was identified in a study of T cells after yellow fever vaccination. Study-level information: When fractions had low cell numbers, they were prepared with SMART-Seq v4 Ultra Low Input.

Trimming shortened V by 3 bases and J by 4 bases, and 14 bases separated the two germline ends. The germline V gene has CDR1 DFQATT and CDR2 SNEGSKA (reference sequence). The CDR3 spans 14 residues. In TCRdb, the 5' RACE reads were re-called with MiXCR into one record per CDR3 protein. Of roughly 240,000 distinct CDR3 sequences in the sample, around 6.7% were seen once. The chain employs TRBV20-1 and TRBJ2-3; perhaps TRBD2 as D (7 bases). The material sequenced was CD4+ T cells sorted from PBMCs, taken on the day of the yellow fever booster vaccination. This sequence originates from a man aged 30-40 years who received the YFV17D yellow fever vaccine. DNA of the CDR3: TGCAGTGCTAGCGGGGGGCAAGGCGCAGATACGCAGTATTTT. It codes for CSASGGQGADTQYF.